This T cell receptor beta chain stems from a study of cytotoxic CD8 clonotypes in ibrutinib-treated CLL. The assay was immunoSEQ multiplex PCR, and TCRdb's table has in-frame clones only and misses some. The sample includes 97,000 or so clones, approximately 78% of them seen just once. Sequenced here: PBMCs, sampled after 12 months of ibrutinib treatment. This clonotype originated in a human donor with chronic lymphocytic leukemia.

The CDR3 is CASSEALGWEKLFF. The CDR3 DNA is TGTGCCAGCAGTGAAGCTCTGGGATGGGAAAAACTGTTTTTT. V is TRBV25-1 and J is TRBJ1-4, with unresolved D. Germline V gene lookup returns CDR1 MGHDK and CDR2 SYGVNS. Trimming cost V 2 bases and J 8 bases, with 12 bases left between them. CDR3 size: 14 residues.